This entry describes one T cell receptor (beta chain). The record originates from a study of blood T cell repertoires in COVID-19. About the research overall: Samples representing acute and convalescent COVID-19 were sourced from the United States, Italy and Spain.

Libraries were prepared by immunoSEQ multiplex PCR; TCRdb keeps only in-frame clonotypes and omits some of them. The profile covers roughly 68,000 clones, with around 90% appearing a single time and 43% taken by the ten largest. Sample: peripheral blood. This clonotype was obtained from a woman aged 55-70 years with COVID-19, enrolled during active disease.

CDR3 sequence: CASSPRGANYGYTF. DNA of the CDR3: TGTGCCAGCAGCCCCCGGGGAGCTAACTATGGCTACACCTTC. The V gene is TRBV11-2, the J gene TRBJ1-2; unclear D gene. The germline V gene has CDR1 SGHAT and CDR2 FQNNGV. V was trimmed by 5 bases and J by 0 bases, leaving 10 bases between them. The CDR3 spans 14 residues.